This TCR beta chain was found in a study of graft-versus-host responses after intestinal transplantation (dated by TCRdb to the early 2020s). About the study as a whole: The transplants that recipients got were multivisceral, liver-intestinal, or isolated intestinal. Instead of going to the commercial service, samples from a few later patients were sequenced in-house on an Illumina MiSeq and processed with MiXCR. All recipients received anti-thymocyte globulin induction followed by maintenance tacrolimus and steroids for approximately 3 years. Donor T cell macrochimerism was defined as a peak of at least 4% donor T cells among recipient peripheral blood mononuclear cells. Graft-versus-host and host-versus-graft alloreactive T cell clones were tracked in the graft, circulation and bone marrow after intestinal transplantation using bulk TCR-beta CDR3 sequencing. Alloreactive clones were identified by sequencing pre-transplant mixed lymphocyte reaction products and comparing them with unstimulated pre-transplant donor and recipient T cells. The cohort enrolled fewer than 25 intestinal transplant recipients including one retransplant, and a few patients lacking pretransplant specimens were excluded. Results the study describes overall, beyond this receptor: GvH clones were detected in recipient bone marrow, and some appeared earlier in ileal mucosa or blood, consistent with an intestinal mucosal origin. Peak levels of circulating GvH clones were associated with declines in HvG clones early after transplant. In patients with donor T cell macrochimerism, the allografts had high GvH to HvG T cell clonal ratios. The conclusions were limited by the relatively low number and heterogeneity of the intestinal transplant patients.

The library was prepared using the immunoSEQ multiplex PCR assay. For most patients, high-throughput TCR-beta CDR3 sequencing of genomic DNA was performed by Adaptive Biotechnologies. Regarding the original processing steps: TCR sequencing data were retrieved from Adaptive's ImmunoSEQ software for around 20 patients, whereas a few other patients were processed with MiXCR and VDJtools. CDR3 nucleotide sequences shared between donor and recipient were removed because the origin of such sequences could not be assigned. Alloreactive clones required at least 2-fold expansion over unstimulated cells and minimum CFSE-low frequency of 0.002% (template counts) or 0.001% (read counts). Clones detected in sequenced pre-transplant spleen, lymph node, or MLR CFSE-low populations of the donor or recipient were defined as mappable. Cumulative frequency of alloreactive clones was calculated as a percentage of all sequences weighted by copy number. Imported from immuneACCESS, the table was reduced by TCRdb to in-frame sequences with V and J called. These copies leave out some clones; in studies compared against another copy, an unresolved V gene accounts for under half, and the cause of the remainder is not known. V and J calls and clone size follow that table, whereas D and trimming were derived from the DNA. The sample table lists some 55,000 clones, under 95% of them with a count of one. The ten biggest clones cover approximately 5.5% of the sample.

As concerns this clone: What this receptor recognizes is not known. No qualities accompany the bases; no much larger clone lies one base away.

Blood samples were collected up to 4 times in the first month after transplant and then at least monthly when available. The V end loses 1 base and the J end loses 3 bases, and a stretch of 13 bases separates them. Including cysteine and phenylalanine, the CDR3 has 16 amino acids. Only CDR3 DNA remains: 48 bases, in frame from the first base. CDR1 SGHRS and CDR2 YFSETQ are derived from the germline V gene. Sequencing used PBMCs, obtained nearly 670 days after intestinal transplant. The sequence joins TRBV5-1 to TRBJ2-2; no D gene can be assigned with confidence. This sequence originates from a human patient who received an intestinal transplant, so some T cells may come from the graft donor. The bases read TGCGCCAGCAGCTTGTCGAGAGGATTGGACACCGGGGAGCTGTTTTTT. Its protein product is CASSLSRGLDTGELFF.